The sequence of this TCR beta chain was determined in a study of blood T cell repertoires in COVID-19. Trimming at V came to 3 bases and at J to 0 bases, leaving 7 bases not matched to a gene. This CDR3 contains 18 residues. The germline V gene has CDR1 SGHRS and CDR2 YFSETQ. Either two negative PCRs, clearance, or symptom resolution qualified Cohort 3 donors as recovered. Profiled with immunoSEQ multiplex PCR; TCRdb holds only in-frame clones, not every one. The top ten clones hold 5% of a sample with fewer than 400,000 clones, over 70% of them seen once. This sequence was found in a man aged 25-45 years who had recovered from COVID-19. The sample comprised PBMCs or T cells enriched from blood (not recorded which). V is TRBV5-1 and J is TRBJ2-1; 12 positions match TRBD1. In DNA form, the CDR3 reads TGCGCCAGCAGCTCTACCGGGACAGGGGGCGCCTCCTACAATGAGCAGTTCTTC. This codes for CASSSTGTGGASYNEQFF.